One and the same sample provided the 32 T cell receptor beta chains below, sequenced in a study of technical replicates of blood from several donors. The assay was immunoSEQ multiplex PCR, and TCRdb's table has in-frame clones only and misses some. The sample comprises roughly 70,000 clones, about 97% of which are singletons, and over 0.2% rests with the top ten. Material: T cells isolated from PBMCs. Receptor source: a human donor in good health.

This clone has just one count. CDR3 sequence (DNA): TGTGCCAGCAGCCAATTAGGGGGCGGTGGCACTGAAGCTTTCTTT. It is translated as CASSQLGGGGTEAFF. The chain couples TRBV7-9 to TRBJ1-1, with 7 nucleotides matching TRBD1. Germline CDR1 is SEHNR and CDR2 is FQNEAQ (reference sequence). The CDR3 length is 15 residues. The trim removed 5 bases at V and 4 bases at J, leaving 10 bases unmatched. Together with reference TRBV7-9 and TRBJ1-1, the CDR3 gives the full variable domain: DTGVSQNPRHKITKRGQNVTFRCDPISEHNRLYWYRQTLGQGPEFLTYFQNEAQLEKSRLLSDRFSAERPKGSFSTLEIQRTEQGDSAMYLCASSQLGGGGTEAFFGQGTRLTVV.

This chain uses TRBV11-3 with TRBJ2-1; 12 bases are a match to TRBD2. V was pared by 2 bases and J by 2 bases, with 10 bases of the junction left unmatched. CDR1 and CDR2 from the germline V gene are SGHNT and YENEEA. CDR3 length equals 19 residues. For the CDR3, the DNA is TGTGCCAGCAGCTTACGTAGCATGGCTAGCGGGAGGGCCTACAATGAGCAGTTCTTC. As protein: CASSLRSMASGRAYNEQFF.

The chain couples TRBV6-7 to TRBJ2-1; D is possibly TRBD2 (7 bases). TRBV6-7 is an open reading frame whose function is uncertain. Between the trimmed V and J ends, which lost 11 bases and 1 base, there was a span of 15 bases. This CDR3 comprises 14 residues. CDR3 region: CAGGGSGSYNEQFF. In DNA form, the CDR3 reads TGTGCCGGGGGCGGGAGTGGGTCCTACAATGAGCAGTTCTTC.

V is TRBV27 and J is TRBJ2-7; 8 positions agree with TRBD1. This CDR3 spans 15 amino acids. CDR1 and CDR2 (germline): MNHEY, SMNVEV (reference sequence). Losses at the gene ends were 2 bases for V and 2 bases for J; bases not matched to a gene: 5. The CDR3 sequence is CASSLVAGQAYEQYF. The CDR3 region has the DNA TGTGCCAGCAGTTTAGTCGCGGGACAGGCCTACGAGCAGTACTTC.

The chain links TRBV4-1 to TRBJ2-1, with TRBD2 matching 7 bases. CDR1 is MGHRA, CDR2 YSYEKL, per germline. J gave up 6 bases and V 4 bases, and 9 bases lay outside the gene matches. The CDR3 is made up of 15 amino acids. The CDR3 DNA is TGCGCCAGCAGCCCGCGGCGGGAGCCCATCAATGAGCAGTTCTTC. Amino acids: CASSPRREPINEQFF.

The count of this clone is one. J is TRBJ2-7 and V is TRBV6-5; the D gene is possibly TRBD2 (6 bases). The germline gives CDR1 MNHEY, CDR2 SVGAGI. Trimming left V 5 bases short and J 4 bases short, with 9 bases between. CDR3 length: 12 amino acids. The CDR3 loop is CASSPRGYEQYF. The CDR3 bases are TGTGCCAGCAGTCCCCGGGGGTACGAGCAGTACTTC.

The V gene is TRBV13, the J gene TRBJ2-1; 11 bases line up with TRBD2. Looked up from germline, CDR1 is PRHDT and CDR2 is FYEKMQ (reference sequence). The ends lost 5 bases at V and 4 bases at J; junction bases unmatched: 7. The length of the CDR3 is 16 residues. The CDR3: CASSLRLAGIYNEQFF. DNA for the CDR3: TGTGCCAGCAGCCTTCGACTAGCGGGAATATACAATGAGCAGTTCTTC.

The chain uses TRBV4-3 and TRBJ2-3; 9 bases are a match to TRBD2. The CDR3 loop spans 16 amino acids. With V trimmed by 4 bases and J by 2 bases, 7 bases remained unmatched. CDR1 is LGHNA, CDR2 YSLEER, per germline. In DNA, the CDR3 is TGCGCCAGCAGCCGCCTTCCTAGCGGGGCCACAGATACGCAGTATTTT. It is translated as CASSRLPSGATDTQYF.

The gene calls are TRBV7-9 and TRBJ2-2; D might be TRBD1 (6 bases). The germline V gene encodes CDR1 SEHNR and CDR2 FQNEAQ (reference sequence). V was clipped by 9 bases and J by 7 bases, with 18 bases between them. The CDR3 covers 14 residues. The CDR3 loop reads CASSQGVWSGELFF. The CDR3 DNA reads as TGTGCCAGTTCACAGGGAGTATGGAGCGGGGAGCTGTTTTTT.

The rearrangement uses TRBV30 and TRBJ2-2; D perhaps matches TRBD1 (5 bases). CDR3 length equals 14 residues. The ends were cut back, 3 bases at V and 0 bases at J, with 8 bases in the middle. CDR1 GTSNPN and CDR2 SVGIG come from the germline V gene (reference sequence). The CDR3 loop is CAWRMTANTGELFF. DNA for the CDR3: TGTGCCTGGAGGATGACAGCGAACACCGGGGAGCTGTTTTTT.

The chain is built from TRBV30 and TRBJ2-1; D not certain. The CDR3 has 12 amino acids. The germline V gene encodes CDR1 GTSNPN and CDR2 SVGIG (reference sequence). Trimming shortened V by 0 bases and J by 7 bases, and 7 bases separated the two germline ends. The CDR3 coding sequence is TGTGCCTGGAGTGTATTGAGAAATGAGCAGTTCTTC. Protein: CAWSVLRNEQFF.

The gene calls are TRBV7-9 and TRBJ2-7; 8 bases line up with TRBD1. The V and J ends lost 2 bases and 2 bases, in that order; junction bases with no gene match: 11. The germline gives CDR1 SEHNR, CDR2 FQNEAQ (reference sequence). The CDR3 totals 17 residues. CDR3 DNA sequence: TGTGCCAGCAGCTTACCGCCTTCACAGGGGGACACCTACGAGCAGTACTTC. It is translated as CASSLPPSQGDTYEQYF.

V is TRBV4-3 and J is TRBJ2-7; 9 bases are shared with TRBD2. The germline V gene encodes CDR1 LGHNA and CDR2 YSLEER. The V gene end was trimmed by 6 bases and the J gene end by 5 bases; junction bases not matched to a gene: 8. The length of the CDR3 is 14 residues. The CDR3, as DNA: TGCGCCAGCAGTTTGGTAGCGGGAGTGAACGAGCAGTACTTC. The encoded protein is CASSLVAGVNEQYF.

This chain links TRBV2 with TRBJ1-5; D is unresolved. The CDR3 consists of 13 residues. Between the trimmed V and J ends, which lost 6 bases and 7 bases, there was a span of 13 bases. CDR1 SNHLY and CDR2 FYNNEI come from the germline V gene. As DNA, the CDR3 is TGTGCCAGCAGGAGGGTAATTAGCCAGCCCCAGCATTTT. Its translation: CASRRVISQPQHF. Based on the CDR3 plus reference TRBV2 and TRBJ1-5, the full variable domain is EPEVTQTPSHQVTQMGQEVILRCVPISNHLYFYWYRQILGQKVEFLVSFYNNEISEKSEIFDDQFSVERPDGSNFTLKIRSTKLEDSAMYFCASRRVISQPQHFGDGTRLSIL.

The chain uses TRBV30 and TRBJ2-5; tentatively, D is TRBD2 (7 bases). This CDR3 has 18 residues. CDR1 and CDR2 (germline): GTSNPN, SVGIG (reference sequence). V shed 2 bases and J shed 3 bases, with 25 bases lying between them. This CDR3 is CAWSTKSGGAVEKETQYF. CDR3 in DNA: TGTGCCTGGAGTACAAAATCTGGGGGGGCGGTTGAAAAAGAGACCCAGTACTTC. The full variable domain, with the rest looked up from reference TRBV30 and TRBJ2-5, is SQTIHQWPATLVQPVGSPLSLECTVEGTSNPNLYWYRQAAGRGLQLLFYSVGIGQISSEVPQNLSASRPQDRQFILSSKKLLLSDSGFYLCAWSTKSGGAVEKETQYFGPGTRLLVL.

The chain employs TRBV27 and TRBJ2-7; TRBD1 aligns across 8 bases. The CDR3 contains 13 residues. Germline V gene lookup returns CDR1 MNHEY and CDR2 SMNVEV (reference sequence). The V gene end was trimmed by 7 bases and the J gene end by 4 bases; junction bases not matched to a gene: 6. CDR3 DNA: TGTGCCAGCAAGGGACAGGCTAAATACGAGCAGTACTTC. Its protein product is CASKGQAKYEQYF.

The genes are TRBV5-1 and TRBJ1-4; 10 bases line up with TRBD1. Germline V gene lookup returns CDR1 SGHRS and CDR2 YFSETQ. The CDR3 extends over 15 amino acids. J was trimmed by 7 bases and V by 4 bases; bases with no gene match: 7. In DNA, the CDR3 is TGCGCCAGCAGCCCTGGACAGGGGGACAGTGAAAAACTGTTTTTT. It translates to CASSPGQGDSEKLFF.

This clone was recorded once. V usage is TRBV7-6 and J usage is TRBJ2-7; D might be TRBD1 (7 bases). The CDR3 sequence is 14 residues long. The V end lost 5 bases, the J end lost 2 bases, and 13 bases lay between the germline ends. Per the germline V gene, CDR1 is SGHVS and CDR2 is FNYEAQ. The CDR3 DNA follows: TGTGCCAGCAGCGCGGGGACAGCGACCTACGAGCAGTACTTC. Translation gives CASSAGTATYEQYF.

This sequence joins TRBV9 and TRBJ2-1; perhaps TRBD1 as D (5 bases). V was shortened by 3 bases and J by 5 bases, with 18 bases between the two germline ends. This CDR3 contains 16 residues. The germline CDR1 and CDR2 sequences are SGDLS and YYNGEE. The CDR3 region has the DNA TGTGCCAGCAGCGCCTTCGGACAAGGGCTAGACAATGAGCAGTTCTTC. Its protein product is CASSAFGQGLDNEQFF.

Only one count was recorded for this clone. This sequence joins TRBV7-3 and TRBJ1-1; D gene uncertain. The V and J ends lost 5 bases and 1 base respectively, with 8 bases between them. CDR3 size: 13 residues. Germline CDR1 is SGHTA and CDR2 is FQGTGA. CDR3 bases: TGTGCCAGCAGCCAAAACACGAACACTGAAGCTTTCTTT. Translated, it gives CASSQNTNTEAFF.

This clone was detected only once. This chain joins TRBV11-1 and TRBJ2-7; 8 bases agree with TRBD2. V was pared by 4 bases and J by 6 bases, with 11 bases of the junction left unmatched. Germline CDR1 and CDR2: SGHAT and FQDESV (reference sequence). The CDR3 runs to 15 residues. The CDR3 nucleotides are TGTGCCAGCAGCTCGTCAACTAGCGGTTCGGGCGAGCAGTACTTC. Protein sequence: CASSSSTSGSGEQYF.

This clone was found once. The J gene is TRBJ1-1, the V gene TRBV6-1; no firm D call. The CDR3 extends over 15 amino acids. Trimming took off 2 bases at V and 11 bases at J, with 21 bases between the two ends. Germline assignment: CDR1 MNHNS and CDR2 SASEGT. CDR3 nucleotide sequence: TGTGCCAGCAGTGAACTAAGCGTTTCTGGGGAGGCGGCTTTCTTT. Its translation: CASSELSVSGEAAFF.

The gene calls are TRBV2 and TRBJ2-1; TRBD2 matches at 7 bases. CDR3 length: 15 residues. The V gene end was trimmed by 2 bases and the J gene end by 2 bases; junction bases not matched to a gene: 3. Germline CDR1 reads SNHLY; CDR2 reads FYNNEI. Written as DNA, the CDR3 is TGTGCCAGCAGTGAAACCCTAGCGGCCTACAATGAGCAGTTCTTC. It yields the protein CASSETLAAYNEQFF.

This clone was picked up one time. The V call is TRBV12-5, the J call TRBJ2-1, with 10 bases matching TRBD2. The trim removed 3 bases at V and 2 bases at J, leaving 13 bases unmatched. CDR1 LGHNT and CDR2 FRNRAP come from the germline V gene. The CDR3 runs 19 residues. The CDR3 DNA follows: TGTGCTAGTGGTTTCCCCGCTAGCGGGAGTGAAGGAACCTACAATGAGCAGTTCTTC. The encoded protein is CASGFPASGSEGTYNEQFF.

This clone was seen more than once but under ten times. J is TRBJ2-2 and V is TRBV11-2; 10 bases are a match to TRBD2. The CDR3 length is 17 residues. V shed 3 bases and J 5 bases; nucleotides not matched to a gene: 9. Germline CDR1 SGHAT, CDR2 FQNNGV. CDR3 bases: TGTGCCAGCAGCTTTGATGGGCTAGCGGGAGTTACCGGGGAGCTGTTTTTT. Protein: CASSFDGLAGVTGELFF.

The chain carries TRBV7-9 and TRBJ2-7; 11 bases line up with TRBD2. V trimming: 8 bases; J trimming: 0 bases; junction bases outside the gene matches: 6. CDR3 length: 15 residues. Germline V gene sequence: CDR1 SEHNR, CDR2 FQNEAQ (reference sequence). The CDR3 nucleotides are TGTGCCAGCGCAACCGGGACTAGCGGCTCCTACGAGCAGTACTTC. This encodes CASATGTSGSYEQYF.

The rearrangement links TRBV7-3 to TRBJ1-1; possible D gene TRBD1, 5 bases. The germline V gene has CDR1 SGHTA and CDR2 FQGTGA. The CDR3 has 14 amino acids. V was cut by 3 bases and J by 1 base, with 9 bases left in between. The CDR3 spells CASSFVRENTEAFF. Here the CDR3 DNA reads TGTGCCAGCAGCTTCGTCAGGGAGAACACTGAAGCTTTCTTT. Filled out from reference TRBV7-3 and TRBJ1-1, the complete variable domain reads GAGVSQTPSNKVTEKGKYVELRCDPISGHTALYWYRQSLGQGPEFLIYFQGTGAADDSGLPNDRFFAVRPEGSVSTLKIQRTERGDSAVYLCASSFVRENTEAFFGQGTRLTVV.

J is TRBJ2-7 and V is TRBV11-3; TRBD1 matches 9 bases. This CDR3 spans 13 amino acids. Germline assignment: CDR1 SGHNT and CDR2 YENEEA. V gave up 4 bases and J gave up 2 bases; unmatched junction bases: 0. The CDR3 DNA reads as TGTGCCAGCAGCTGGGACAGGGCCTACGAGCAGTACTTC. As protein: CASSWDRAYEQYF.

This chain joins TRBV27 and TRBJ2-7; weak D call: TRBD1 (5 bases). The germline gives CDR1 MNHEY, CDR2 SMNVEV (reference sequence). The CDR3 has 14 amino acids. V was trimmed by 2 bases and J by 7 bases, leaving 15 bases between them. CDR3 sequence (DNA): TGTGCCAGCAGTTTAAAGGGGAACCCGAGAGAGCAGTACTTC. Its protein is CASSLKGNPREQYF.

The CDR3 nucleotides read TGTGCCAGCAGTTTCCACACGGGGGGGAGCGAGCAGTACTTC. Amino acids: CASSFHTGGSEQYF. This chain connects TRBV6-5 to TRBJ2-7, with 8 bases identical to TRBD2. Germline assignment: CDR1 MNHEY and CDR2 SVGAGI. V shed 4 bases and J 6 bases; nucleotides not matched to a gene: 8. The CDR3 consists of 14 residues.

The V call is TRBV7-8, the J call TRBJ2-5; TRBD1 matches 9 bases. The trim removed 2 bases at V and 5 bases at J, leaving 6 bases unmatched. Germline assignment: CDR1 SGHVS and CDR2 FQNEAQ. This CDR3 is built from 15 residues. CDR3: CASSLSTGGGETQYF. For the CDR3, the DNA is TGTGCCAGCAGCTTATCCACAGGGGGCGGGGAGACCCAGTACTTC.

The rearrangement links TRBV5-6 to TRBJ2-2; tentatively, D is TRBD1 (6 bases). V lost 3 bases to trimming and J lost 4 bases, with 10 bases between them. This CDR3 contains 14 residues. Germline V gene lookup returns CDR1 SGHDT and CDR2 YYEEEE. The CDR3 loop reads CASSYPTGTGELFF. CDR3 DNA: TGTGCCAGCAGCTACCCGACAGGCACCGGGGAGCTGTTTTTT.